This T cell receptor beta chain was obtained from a study of blood T cell repertoires in COVID-19. Study at large: Acute and convalescent COVID-19 specimens originated in the United States, Italy and Spain.

V lost 8 bases and J lost 1, with 9 bases in between. This CDR3 is 13 amino acids long. Germline V lookup: CDR1 MNHEY, CDR2 SVGAGI. Under the authors' procedure: Cell counts per sample came from amplifying reference gene primers. Only in-frame clones appear in the TCRdb table, and some are missing; sequencing was by immunoSEQ multiplex PCR. V and J calls plus clone size are reproduced from that table; the DNA served to infer D and trimming. Among about 400,000 clones listed, around 92% were seen once. The sample comprised peripheral blood. The chain joins TRBV6-5 to TRBJ2-1, with D possibly being TRBD1 (5 bases). The TCR sequence derives from a middle-aged man with acute or convalescent COVID-19. The CDR3 DNA sequence: TGTGCCAGCGCGCAGGGTTCCTACAATGAGCAGTTCTTC. Residues: CASAQGSYNEQFF.